These T cell receptor beta chains were read from a single sample in a study of blood T cell repertoires in COVID-19. Assay: immunoSEQ multiplex PCR; the TCRdb copy retains only in-frame clones and omits some. The table records 200,000 to 250,000 clones, around four fifths of them present only once. The sequencing input was peripheral blood. The receptors here all came from an elderly woman with active or convalescent COVID-19. Each CDR3 is given with its conserved first and last residue.

TRBV6-5,CASSFAGREYSPLHF
TRBV29-1,CSVEIRLAVIQETQYF
TRBV10-3,CAIGGRGGANTGELFF
TRBV11-2,CASSLGGGRFYGYTF
TRBV3-1/TRBV3-2,CASSQVAGRNEQFF
TRBV14,CASSQVYTDSGNTIYF
TRBV5-1,CASRTSGRTDTQYF
TRBV30,CAWRQGGGNTEAFF
TRBV6-5,CASSYGATGMGDTQYF
TRBV7-9,CASSPARPSGTEAFF
TRBV6-4,CASSDQGYNSPLHF
TRBV6-5,CASSSGGGQPQHF
TRBV6-1,CASSEKGGPGELFF
TRBV6-2/TRBV6-3,CASSPGRQGYEKLFF
TRBV27,CASSGDLAGGFTDTQYF
TRBV5-6,CASSLSGTALAYEQYF
TRBV11-2,CASSPGQGAGQPQHF
TRBV7-8,CASSLRDRGGNEKLFF
TRBV7-9,CASHLAPGFNMLDEQFF
TRBV7-2,CASSLATGVGTGELFF
TRBV30,CAWSSDSRGGSNQPQHF
TRBV11-2,CASSNTGGGGTDTQYF
TRBV7-6,CASSLGGEASGRTDTQYF
TRBV6-6,CASSRGQVSTEAFF
TRBV10-2,CASSDQGLSYNEQFF
TRBV27,CASSLGANSGYEQYF